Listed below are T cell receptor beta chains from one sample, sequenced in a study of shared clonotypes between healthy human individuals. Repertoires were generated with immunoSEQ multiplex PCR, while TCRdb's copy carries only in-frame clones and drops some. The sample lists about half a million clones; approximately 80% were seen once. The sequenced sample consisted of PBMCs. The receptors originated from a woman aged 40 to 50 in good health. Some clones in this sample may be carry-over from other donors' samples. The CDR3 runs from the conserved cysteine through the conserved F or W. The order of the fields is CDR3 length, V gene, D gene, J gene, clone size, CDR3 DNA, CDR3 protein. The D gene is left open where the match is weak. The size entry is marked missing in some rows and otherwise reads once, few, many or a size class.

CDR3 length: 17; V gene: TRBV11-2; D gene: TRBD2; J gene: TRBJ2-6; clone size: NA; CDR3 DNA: TGTGCCAGCAGCAGAAGCGGGACCGGCTCTGGGGCCAACGTCCTGACTTTC; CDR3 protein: CASSRSGTGSGANVLTF
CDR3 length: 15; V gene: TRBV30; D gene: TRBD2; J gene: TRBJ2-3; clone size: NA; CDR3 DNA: TGTGCCTGGACCAGACTAGCGGGAAGCACAGATACGCAGTATTTT; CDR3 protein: CAWTRLAGSTDTQYF
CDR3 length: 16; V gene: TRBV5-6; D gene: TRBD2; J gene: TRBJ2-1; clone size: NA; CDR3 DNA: TGTGCCAGCAGTCACTCCTCGGGACTAGCGTACAATGAGCAGTTCTTC; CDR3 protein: CASSHSSGLAYNEQFF
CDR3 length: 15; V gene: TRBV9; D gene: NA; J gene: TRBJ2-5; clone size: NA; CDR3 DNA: TGTGCCAGCAGCGTAGGAAGTCTAGTTTGGGAGACCCAGTACTTC; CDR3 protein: CASSVGSLVWETQYF
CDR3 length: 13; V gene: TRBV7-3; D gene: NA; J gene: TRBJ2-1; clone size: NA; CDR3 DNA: TGTGCCAGCAGCTCCGACCCAGGGAATGAGCAGTTCTTC; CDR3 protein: CASSSDPGNEQFF
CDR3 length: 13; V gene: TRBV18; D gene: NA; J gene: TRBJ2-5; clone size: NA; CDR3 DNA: TGTGCCAGCTCACCGGCGGGGTATGAGACCCAGTACTTC; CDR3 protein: CASSPAGYETQYF
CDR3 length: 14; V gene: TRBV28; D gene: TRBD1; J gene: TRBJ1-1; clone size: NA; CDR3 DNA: TGTGCCAGCAGTTGGGGGACAGGGCCCACTGAAGCTTTCTTT; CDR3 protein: CASSWGTGPTEAFF
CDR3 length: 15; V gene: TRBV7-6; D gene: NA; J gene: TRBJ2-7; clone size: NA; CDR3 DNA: TGTGCCAGCAGCTTTCGGGCAGGCAGGACCTACGAGCAGTACTTC; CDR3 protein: CASSFRAGRTYEQYF
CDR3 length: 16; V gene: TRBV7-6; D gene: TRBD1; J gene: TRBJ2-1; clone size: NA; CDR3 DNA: TGTGCCAGCAGCTCCCCGACAGGGGGCGCCTACAATGAGCAGTTCTTC; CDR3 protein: CASSSPTGGAYNEQFF
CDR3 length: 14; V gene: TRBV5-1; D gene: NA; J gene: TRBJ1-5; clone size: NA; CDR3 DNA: TGCGCCAGCGGCTTAGGTGGGCCAAATCAGCCCCAGCATTTT; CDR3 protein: CASGLGGPNQPQHF
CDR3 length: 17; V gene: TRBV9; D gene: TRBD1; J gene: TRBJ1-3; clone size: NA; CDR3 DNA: TGTGCCAGCAGCACCGGGACAGGGGCAAGCTCTGGAAACACCATATATTTT; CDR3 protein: CASSTGTGASSGNTIYF
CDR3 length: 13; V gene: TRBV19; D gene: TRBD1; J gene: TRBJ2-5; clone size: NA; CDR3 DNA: TGTGCCAGTAGTAGGGACAGGGAAGAGACCCAGTACTTC; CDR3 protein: CASSRDREETQYF
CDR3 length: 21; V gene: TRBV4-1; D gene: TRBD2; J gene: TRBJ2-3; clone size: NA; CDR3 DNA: TGCGCCAGCAGCCAAGAACCACCCCGGCCGGGACTAGCAGGCAGCACAGATACGCAGTATTTT; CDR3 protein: CASSQEPPRPGLAGSTDTQYF
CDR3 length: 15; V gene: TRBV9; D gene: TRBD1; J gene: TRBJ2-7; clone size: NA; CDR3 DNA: TGTGCCAGCAGCGCCTCCGGGACAGGGGCCTACGAGCAGTACTTC; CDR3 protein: CASSASGTGAYEQYF
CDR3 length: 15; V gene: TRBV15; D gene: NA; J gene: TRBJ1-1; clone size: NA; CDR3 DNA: TGTGCCACCAGCAGAGATAGGAGGGGGAGCACTGAAGCTTTCTTT; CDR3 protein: CATSRDRRGSTEAFF
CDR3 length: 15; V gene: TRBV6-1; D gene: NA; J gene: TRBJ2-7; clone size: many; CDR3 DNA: TGTGCCAGCAGTGAAGCGGCCGGGACAAGAAGCGAGCAGTACTTC; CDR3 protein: CASSEAAGTRSEQYF
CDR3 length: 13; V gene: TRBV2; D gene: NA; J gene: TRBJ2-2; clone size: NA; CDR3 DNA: TGTGCCAGCAGCAGGGACCAAACCGGGGAGCTGTTTTTT; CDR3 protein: CASSRDQTGELFF
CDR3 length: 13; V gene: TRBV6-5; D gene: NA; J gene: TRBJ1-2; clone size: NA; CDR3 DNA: TGTGCCAGCAGTTACGGGGGGCCCTATGGCTACACCTTC; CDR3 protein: CASSYGGPYGYTF
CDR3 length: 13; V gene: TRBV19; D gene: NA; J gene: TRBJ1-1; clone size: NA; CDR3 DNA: TGTGCCAGTGCACCAGGGTATAACACTGAAGCTTTCTTT; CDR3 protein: CASAPGYNTEAFF
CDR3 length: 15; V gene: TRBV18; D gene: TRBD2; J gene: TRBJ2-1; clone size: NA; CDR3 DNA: TGTGCCAGCTCACCACGACTAGCGGATTACAATGAGCAGTTCTTC; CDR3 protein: CASSPRLADYNEQFF
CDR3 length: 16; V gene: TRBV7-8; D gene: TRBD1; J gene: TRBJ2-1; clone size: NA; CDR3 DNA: TGTGCCAGCAGACCACAGGGGGCTAGCGGCTACAATGAGCAGTTCTTC; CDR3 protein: CASRPQGASGYNEQFF
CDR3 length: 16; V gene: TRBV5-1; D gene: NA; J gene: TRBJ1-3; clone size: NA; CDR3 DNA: TGCGCCAGCAGCTTGGAATCGGCGAGGGGTGGAAACACCATATATTTT; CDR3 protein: CASSLESARGGNTIYF
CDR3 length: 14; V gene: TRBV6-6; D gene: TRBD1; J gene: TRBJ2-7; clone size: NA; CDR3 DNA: TGTGCCAGCAGGAAAGGACAGGGACTCTACGAGCAGTACTTC; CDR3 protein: CASRKGQGLYEQYF
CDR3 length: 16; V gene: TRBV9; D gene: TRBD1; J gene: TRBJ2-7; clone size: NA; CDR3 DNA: TGTGCCAGCAGCGTAGGGACAGGGGGACTTCCCTACGAGCAGTACTTC; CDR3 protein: CASSVGTGGLPYEQYF
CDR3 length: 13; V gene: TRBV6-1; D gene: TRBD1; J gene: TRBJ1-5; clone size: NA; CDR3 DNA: TGTGCCAGCCAAGACAGGGGGGATCAGCCCCAGCATTTT; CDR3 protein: CASQDRGDQPQHF
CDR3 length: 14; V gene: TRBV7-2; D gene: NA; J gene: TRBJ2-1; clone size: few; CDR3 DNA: TGTGCCAGCAGCTTTGCCCCCACCTACAATGAGCAGTTCTTC; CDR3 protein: CASSFAPTYNEQFF
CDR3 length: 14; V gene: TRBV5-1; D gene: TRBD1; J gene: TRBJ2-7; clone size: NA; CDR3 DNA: TGCGCCAGCAGCTCCCAGGGACAGGGAGGCGAGCAGTACTTC; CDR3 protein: CASSSQGQGGEQYF
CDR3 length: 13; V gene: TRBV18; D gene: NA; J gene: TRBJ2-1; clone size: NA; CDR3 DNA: TGTGCCAGCTCACTCAGTATTGACAATGAGCAGTTCTTC; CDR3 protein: CASSLSIDNEQFF
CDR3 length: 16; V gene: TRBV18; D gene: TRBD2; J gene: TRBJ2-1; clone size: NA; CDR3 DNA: TGTGCCAGCTCACCCCTGGGGAGGGACCTCTACAATGAGCAGTTCTTC; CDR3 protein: CASSPLGRDLYNEQFF
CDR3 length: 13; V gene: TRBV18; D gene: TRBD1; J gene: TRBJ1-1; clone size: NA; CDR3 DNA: TGTGCCAGCTCACCTAGGGACAGGGAAAAGGCTTTCTTT; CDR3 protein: CASSPRDREKAFF
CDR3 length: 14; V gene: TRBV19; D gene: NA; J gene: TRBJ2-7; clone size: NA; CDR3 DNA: TGTGCCAGTAGTCTTTCGACAGAGAACTACGAGCAGTACTTC; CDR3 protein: CASSLSTENYEQYF
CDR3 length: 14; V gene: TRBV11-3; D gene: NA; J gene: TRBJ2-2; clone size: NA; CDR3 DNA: TGTGCCAGCAGCTTGGCAGTAAACACCGGGGAGCTGTTTTTT; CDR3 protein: CASSLAVNTGELFF
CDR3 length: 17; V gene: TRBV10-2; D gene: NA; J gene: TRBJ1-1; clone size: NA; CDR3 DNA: TGCGCCAGCAGTGAGCCCCCGGGACGGACCATGAACACTGAAGCTTTCTTT; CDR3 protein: CASSEPPGRTMNTEAFF
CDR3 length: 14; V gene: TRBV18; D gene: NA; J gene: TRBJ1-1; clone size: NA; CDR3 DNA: TGTGCCAGCTCACCACAGGGACTGAACACTGAAGCTTTCTTT; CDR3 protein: CASSPQGLNTEAFF
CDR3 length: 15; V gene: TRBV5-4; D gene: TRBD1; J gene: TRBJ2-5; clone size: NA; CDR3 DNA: TGTGCCAGCAGCTTCGGACAGGGGGCGAGGGAGACCCAGTACTTC; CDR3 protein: CASSFGQGARETQYF
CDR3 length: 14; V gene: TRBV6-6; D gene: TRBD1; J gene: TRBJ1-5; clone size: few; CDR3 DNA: TGTGCCAGCACCCTACAGGGGGATGATCAGCCCCAGCATTTT; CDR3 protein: CASTLQGDDQPQHF
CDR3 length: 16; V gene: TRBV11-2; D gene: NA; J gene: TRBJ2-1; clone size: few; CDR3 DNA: TGTGCCAGCAGCTTAGTAGCTCCCGGGGGTTACAATGAGCAGTTCTTC; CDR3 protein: CASSLVAPGGYNEQFF
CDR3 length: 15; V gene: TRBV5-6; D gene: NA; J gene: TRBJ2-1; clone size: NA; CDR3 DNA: TGTGCCAGCAGCCTCCCGGGCGAACGGGAGAATGAGCAGTTCTTC; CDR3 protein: CASSLPGERENEQFF
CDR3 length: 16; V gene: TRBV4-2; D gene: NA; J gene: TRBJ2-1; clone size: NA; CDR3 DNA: TGTGCCAGCAGCCAAGCCGAGGAGGACAAGAACAATGAGCAGTTCTTC; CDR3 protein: CASSQAEEDKNNEQFF
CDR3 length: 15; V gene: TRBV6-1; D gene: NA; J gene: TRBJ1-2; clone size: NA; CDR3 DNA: TGTGCCAGTGAGGGCGGTGCGGGGCCAAGAGGTGGCTACACCTTC; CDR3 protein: CASEGGAGPRGGYTF